This T cell receptor beta chain originates from a study of metastatic and nonmetastatic thyroid tumors. Study observations and caveats: It was reported that TCR beta diversity was significantly higher in malignant thyroid tumors than benign nodules, in blood and tumor.

The table lists this clone with a count of one. The antigen remains unidentified. Trimming cost V 2 bases and J 5 bases; bases outside gene matches: 7. Germline V gene data show CDR1 as SGDLS and CDR2 as YYNGEE. The CDR3 extends over 15 amino acids. TCRdb recomputed clones from the PCR reads via MiXCR. The profile covers approximately 12,000 clones, with approximately 32% appearing a single time and over 10% taken by the ten largest. All patients were treatment-naive before thyroid surgery. The chain combines TRBV9 with TRBJ2-1; 7 bases align to TRBD2. Sequenced: tumor tissue. This clonotype originated in a female donor with papillary thyroid cancer or a benign thyroid nodule (not recorded which). Some clones in this sample may be carry-over from other donors' samples. The CDR3 spells CASSVGGTTDNEQFF. CDR3 bases: TGTGCCAGCAGCGTTGGAGGGACTACCGACAATGAGCAGTTCTTC.